This T cell receptor (beta chain) was profiled in a study of prognosis after radiotherapy for stage I lung cancer. Germline loops: CDR1 PRHDT, CDR2 FYEKMQ (reference sequence). V lost 5 bases, J lost 0 bases, and 14 bases lay in between. The CDR3 covers 15 residues. Genomic DNA yielded TCR beta CDR3, amplified by two-round multiplex PCR. The use of primers specific to each TRBV and TRBJ gene characterized first-round PCR. TCRdb analysed the multiplex PCR reads with MiXCR anew, one entry per CDR3 protein. This table has around 30,000 distinct CDR3 sequences, around 29% appearing once. This clonotype was detected ten times or more. Its antigen is as yet unknown. Sample collection consisted of 5.5 to 6 milliliters of peripheral blood drawn at each of two time points. Whole-study findings and limits: Tumor-specific status of the expanded TCR clones was not determined in the analysis.

Sequences were derived from PBMCs, sampled before or after stereotactic body radiation therapy (not recorded which). The sequence was collected from a donor over 45 with non-small cell lung cancer. The rearrangement links TRBV13 to TRBJ2-7, with D uncertain. The CDR3 nucleotides are TGTGCCAGCAGCCAAATCGACCGTAGCTCCTACGAGCAGTACTTC. It codes for CASSQIDRSSYEQYF.